The sequence of this T cell receptor beta chain was determined in a study of cytomegalovirus exposure and HLA in healthy donors. V lost 4 bases, J lost 2 bases, and 14 bases stayed unmatched. The length of the CDR3 is 18 residues. Germline CDR1 is ENHRY and CDR2 is SYGVKD. For this clone: Its target is unknown.

Overall study results and limits: A highly shared variant cluster was judged a likely technical artifact. A missense variant in DCLRE1C was later tied to TCR beta V- and J-gene trimming.

The PCR had 60 Vbeta and 13 Jbeta primers. The protocol was immunoSEQ multiplex PCR, while the TCRdb copy is restricted to in-frame clones and leaves out a portion. The sample records about 130,000 clones, 75% to 85% being singletons. When sampled, the donors appeared nominally healthy, though they likely had unrecorded immune exposures. The source material was PBMCs. The J gene is TRBJ1-2, the V gene TRBV10-3, with TRBD1 identical over 9 bases. This clonotype originated in a man in his thirties or forties in good health and CMV-seropositive. This CDR3 reads CAISGNRDREGINYGYTF. CDR3 in DNA: TGTGCCATCAGTGGTAACCGGGACAGGGAAGGGATAAACTATGGCTACACCTTC.